The 29 T cell receptor beta chains below all came from one sample that was sequenced in a study of post-analysis software for immune sequencing data. General observations from the study: Four or five TRBV segments were more frequent in patients than controls; TRBV5-6, TRBV5-1 and TRBV20-1 belonged to this group.

Researchers reported that TCR beta cDNA libraries carried unique molecular identifiers. TCRdb recomputed calls from the PCR reads with MiXCR, one row per CDR3 protein. The table has fewer than 700,000 distinct CDR3 sequences, about 44% seen once. These receptors' targets are unknown. Source material: blood. Receptor source: a girl aged 5-17 years with multiple sclerosis.

The V call is TRBV6-5, the J call TRBJ2-7, with TRBD2 matching 9 bases. The J call may be in error: the DNA end matches TRBJ2-5 better. CDR1 is MNHEY and CDR2 is SVGAGI in the germline V gene. The CDR3 has 13 amino acids. This CDR3 reads CASRLAGRETQYF. The CDR3 DNA reads TGTGCCAGCAGGCTAGCGGGACGGGAGACCCAGTACTTC.

This sequence joins TRBV5-1 and TRBJ1-2, with D unresolved. CDR1 is SGHRS, CDR2 YFSETQ, per germline. This CDR3 contains 13 residues. The V gene lost 0 bases and the J gene lost 8 bases, with 11 bases spanning the gap. The CDR3 here is CASSLAPSGGYTF. As DNA, the CDR3 is TGCGCCAGCAGCTTGGCACCTTCGGGCGGCTACACCTTC.

The chain is built from TRBV12-3 or TRBV12-4 and TRBJ2-6; D unresolved. The CDR3 spans 15 residues. Deletions cut 8 bases from V and 0 bases from J, with 11 bases between. CDR3: CASRGMYSGANVLTF. The CDR3 coding sequence is TGTGCCAGCCGTGGGATGTACTCTGGGGCCAACGTCCTGACTTTC.

The rearrangement joins TRBV27 to TRBJ2-1, with D possibly being TRBD1 or TRBD2 (6 bases each). Germline V gene data show CDR1 as MNHEY and CDR2 as SMNVEV (reference sequence). V gave up 0 bases and J gave up 8 bases, with 14 bases separating them. This CDR3 comprises 15 residues. Written as DNA, the CDR3 is TGTGCCAGCAGTTTATCGGACGGGGGCCGGGATGAGCAGTTCTTC. This gives the protein CASSLSDGGRDEQFF.

This clonotype was observed a few times. The genes are TRBV29-1 and TRBJ2-7, with 7 positions matching TRBD1. Losses at the gene ends were 7 bases for V and 3 bases for J; bases not matched to a gene: 15. The CDR3 loop spans 15 amino acids. Germline CDR1 is SQVTM and CDR2 is ANQGSEA. The CDR3 DNA sequence: TGCAGCGGACTGCAAGTGGCACAGGGGAACTACGAGCAGTACTTC. Translated: CSGLQVAQGNYEQYF.

The chain uses TRBV3-1 and TRBJ1-4; perhaps TRBD1 as D (6 bases). V lost 6 bases and J 6 bases, leaving 17 bases between the germline ends. The CDR3 totals 15 residues. CDR1 is LGHDT and CDR2 is YNNKEL in the germline V gene (reference sequence). The CDR3 loop is CASSQTDRPYEKLFF. The DNA for the CDR3 is TGTGCCAGCAGTCAAACGGACAGACCTTATGAAAAACTGTTTTTT.

The V and J genes are TRBV29-1 and TRBJ2-3; 9 bases line up with TRBD2. Germline V gives CDR1 SQVTM, CDR2 ANQGSEA. The CDR3 runs to 15 residues. V lost 1 base and J lost 2; bases outside the gene matches: 4. CDR3 in DNA: TGCAGCGTTGAAGGGACTAGCGCTACCACAGATACGCAGTATTTT. Translated, it gives CSVEGTSATTDTQYF.

In its sample, this clonotype was seen a few times. V and J are TRBV20-1 and TRBJ2-7; D is perhaps TRBD1 or TRBD2 (6 bases each). The length of the CDR3 is 13 residues. Between the trimmed V and J ends, which lost 5 bases and 4 bases, there was a span of 15 bases. Germline V gene lookup returns CDR1 DFQATT and CDR2 SNEGSKA (reference sequence). The CDR3 DNA sequence: TGCAGTGCTGAAGCTCAGGGGACTTACGAGCAGTACTTC. It yields the protein CSAEAQGTYEQYF.

Only one count was recorded for this clonotype. The J gene is TRBJ2-3, the V gene TRBV4-3, with D possibly TRBD2 on 5 matching bases. Trimming cost V 4 bases and J 5 bases, with 16 bases left between them. CDR3 length: 15 amino acids. Germline loops: CDR1 LGHNA, CDR2 YSLEER. The CDR3 protein is CASSLLGLERDTQYF. CDR3 DNA sequence: TGCGCCAGCAGCCTCCTCGGACTGGAACGAGATACGCAGTATTTT.

The gene calls are TRBV7-9 and TRBJ2-7; TRBD1 agrees at 11 bases. This CDR3 comprises 15 residues. The germline gives CDR1 SEHNR, CDR2 FQNEAQ (reference sequence). J gave up 5 bases and V 5 bases, and 8 bases lay outside the gene matches. The CDR3 reads CASSARDRGSDEQYF. CDR3 sequence (DNA): TGTGCCAGCAGCGCCCGGGACAGGGGGAGCGACGAGCAGTACTTC.

V and J are TRBV25-1 and TRBJ1-2; a weak D match, TRBD1 (6 bases). Germline CDR1 is MGHDK and CDR2 is SYGVNS. This CDR3 comprises 15 residues. The ends were cut back, 9 bases at V and 7 bases at J, with 24 bases in the middle. CDR3 nucleotide sequence: TGTGCCAGTAATGCCATCGACAGGCCCGCGGGTGGCTACACCTTC. As protein: CASNAIDRPAGGYTF.

The V call is TRBV12-3 or TRBV12-4, the J call TRBJ2-3, with 10 bases lining up with TRBD1. This CDR3 region has 14 residues. J lost 6 bases, V lost 3 bases, and 3 bases had no gene match. The CDR3 sequence is CASSFGTGADTQYF. In DNA, the CDR3 is TGTGCCAGCAGTTTCGGGACAGGGGCCGATACGCAGTATTTT.

The chain carries TRBV20-1 and TRBJ2-1; 7 nucleotides line up with TRBD2. The junction had 8 bases not matched to a gene; V was cut back by 3 bases and J by 3 bases. Looked up from germline, CDR1 is DFQATT and CDR2 is SNEGSKA (reference sequence). This CDR3 is built from 15 residues. CDR3 bases: TGCAGTGCTAGGATCGGCGGGAGTGACTACAATGAGCAGTTCTTC. As protein: CSARIGGSDYNEQFF.

The chain is built from TRBV29-1 and TRBJ2-1, with 10 positions matching TRBD1. The ends lost 4 bases at V and 8 bases at J; junction bases unmatched: 2. CDR3 length equals 12 residues. CDR1 is SQVTM and CDR2 is ANQGSEA in the germline V gene. The CDR3 coding sequence is TGCAGCGTTGGGACAGGGGGTGATGAGCAGTTCTTC. This gives the protein CSVGTGGDEQFF.

Details on this clonotype: One end of the junction does not line up with germline, which may come from a read error. V usage is TRBV2 and J usage is TRBJ2-4, with TRBD2 matching 9 bases. The CDR3 has 14 amino acids. From germline, CDR1 is SNHLY and CDR2 FYNNEI. The CDR3 here is CASRRLAAGDIQYF. The CDR3 DNA sequence: TGCGCCAGCAGGCGACTAGCGGCCGGGGACATTCAGTACTTC.

This clonotype was seen more than once but under ten times. The V and J genes are TRBV9 and TRBJ2-7; D might be TRBD1 or TRBD2, each matching 5 bases. Germline CDR1 is SGDLS and CDR2 is YYNGEE. This CDR3 has 16 residues. Trimming took 4 bases from V and 2 from J, leaving 19 bases between them. CDR3 DNA: TGTGCCAGCAGCCCGAATTCCGGGACGGCCCCCTACGAGCAGTACTTC. This sequence encodes CASSPNSGTAPYEQYF.

The chain links TRBV7-6 to TRBJ1-6, with 7 bases identical to TRBD1. The CDR3 loop spans 15 amino acids. Germline V gene sequence: CDR1 SGHVS, CDR2 FNYEAQ. V lost 5 bases to trimming and J lost 4 bases; unmatched junction nucleotides: 5. CDR3 bases: TGTGCCAGCAGCCCGGACAGGTTTTATAATTCACCCCTCCACTTT. This encodes CASSPDRFYNSPLHF.

V gene TRBV7-9 combines with J gene TRBJ2-5; TRBD1 matches 8 bases. The CDR3 consists of 14 residues. V lost 7 bases to trimming and J lost 5 bases; unmatched junction nucleotides: 9. The germline gives CDR1 SEHNR, CDR2 FQNEAQ (reference sequence). CDR3 bases: TGTGCCAGCATCTGGACAGGGATGATGGAGACCCAGTACTTC. Translation: CASIWTGMMETQYF.

The chain has TRBV7-2 and TRBJ2-1, with a weak D call TRBD2 (5 bases). V was cut by 3 bases and J by 5 bases, with 17 bases left in between. The germline V gene encodes CDR1 SGHTA and CDR2 FQGNSA. The CDR3 extends over 16 amino acids. CDR3 DNA: TGTGCCAGCAGCTTCCTAACTAAGTCGCGGGACAATGAGCAGTTCTTC. It is translated as CASSFLTKSRDNEQFF.

The J gene is TRBJ1-2, the V gene TRBV18; TRBD1 is a possible D gene (5 bases). The germline CDR1 and CDR2 sequences are KGHSH and LQKENI. The CDR3 is made up of 16 amino acids. V was pared by 3 bases and J by 0 bases, with 14 bases between. DNA of the CDR3: TGTGCCAGCTCACCGAAGACAGCCCCCACTAACTATGGCTACACCTTC. This gives the protein CASSPKTAPTNYGYTF.

There are many counts of this clonotype. The chain links TRBV6-1 to TRBJ2-1; 14 nucleotides line up with TRBD2. The germline V gene has CDR1 MNHNS and CDR2 SASEGT. V was pared by 3 bases and J by 6 bases, with 1 base of the junction left unmatched. CDR3 length equals 15 residues. The CDR3 coding sequence is TGTGCCAGCAGTGAGGGGACTAGCGGGGGCAATGAGCAGTTCTTC. Its translation is CASSEGTSGGNEQFF.

Turning to this clonotype: Since the CDR3 does not end with the conserved phenylalanine or tryptophan, this likely comes from a read error. This chain connects TRBV12-3 or TRBV12-4 to TRBJ2-7; no firm D call. The CDR3 consists of 11 residues. For the CDR3, the DNA is TGTGCCAGCAGTTTCTCCAACGAGCAGTACCTC. Residues: CASSFSNEQYL.

This clonotype was recorded a few times. The V call is TRBV12-3 or TRBV12-4, the J call TRBJ2-5; TRBD1 aligns across 9 bases. J gave up 7 bases and V 3 bases, and 9 bases lay outside the gene matches. The CDR3 sequence is 15 residues long. The CDR3 spells CASSLGTGIFRTQYF. For the CDR3, the DNA is TGTGCCAGCAGTTTGGGGACAGGGATTTTTCGGACCCAGTACTTC.

This chain connects TRBV2 to TRBJ2-7, with TRBD1 identical over 9 bases. The CDR3 runs to 16 residues. V dropped 9 bases and J dropped 2; count of bases not matched to a gene: 14. Germline CDR1 and CDR2: SNHLY and FYNNEI. The CDR3, as DNA: TGTGCCAGGAGTCCGGAGAGGACAGGGGACGCCTACGAGCAGTACTTC. This encodes CARSPERTGDAYEQYF. The whole variable domain, filled in from reference TRBV2 and TRBJ2-7, reads EPEVTQTPSHQVTQMGQEVILRCVPISNHLYFYWYRQILGQKVEFLVSFYNNEISEKSEIFDDQFSVERPDGSNFTLKIRSTKLEDSAMYFCARSPERTGDAYEQYFGPGTRLTVT.

The chain joins TRBV10-3 to TRBJ1-1; D unresolved. Germline V gives CDR1 ENHRY, CDR2 SYGVKD. This CDR3 is 16 amino acids long. V was clipped by 0 bases and J by 0 bases, with 11 bases between them. The CDR3 DNA is TGTGCCATCAGTGAGTCGAAGGCTATCATGAACACTGAAGCTTTCTTT. This sequence encodes CAISESKAIMNTEAFF.

The chain recombines TRBV6-5 with TRBJ2-5; a possible D gene is TRBD2 (6 bases). CDR1 and CDR2 (germline): MNHEY, SVGAGI. The CDR3 length is 13 residues. Trimming stripped 2 bases from V and 5 bases from J, with 9 bases between. The CDR3, as DNA: TGTGCCAGCAGTTACAAGGGGAGGGAGACCCAGTACTTC. Protein product: CASSYKGRETQYF.

This clonotype was detected a few times. The genes are TRBV20-1 and TRBJ2-4, with 12 bases fitting TRBD2. The J call may be in error: the DNA end matches TRBJ2-5 better. Germline loops: CDR1 DFQATT, CDR2 SNEGSKA (reference sequence). The CDR3 spans 16 residues. In nucleotides, the CDR3 is TGCAGTGCTTTTCTGACTAGCGGGGGCGCACAAGAGACCCAGTACTTC. Translating gives CSAFLTSGGAQETQYF.

This clonotype showed up just a few times. The chain is built from TRBV20-1 and TRBJ2-3; D ambiguous. Per the germline V gene, CDR1 is DFQATT and CDR2 is SNEGSKA (reference sequence). This CDR3 has 13 amino acids. V gave up 5 bases and J gave up 1 base, with 10 bases separating them. The CDR3 region is CSASGAGTDTQYF. The CDR3 DNA is TGCAGTGCTTCCGGCGCCGGCACAGATACGCAGTATTTT.

The gene calls are TRBV27 and TRBJ1-2; D call uncertain. Trimming took 8 bases from V and 7 from J, leaving 17 bases between them. The CDR3 is made up of 13 amino acids. Looked up from germline, CDR1 is MNHEY and CDR2 is SMNVEV (reference sequence). The CDR3 spells CASGPGRGGGYTF. CDR3 DNA sequence: TGTGCCAGCGGACCCGGGCGGGGAGGTGGCTACACCTTC.